The following is a T cell receptor (beta chain) sequence with its context. Antigen: not known. The junction shows a germline mismatch at one end, possibly a read error. The data were obtained in a study of T cell responses to AZD1222 COVID-19 vaccine. The protocol was immunoSEQ multiplex PCR, while the TCRdb copy is restricted to in-frame clones and leaves out a portion. The sample records nearly 100,000 clones, roughly 84% being singletons. Study findings and constraints: At study baseline, merely six AZD1222 recipients were seropositive.

CDR1 MDHEN and CDR2 SYDVKM come from the germline V gene. CDR3 length: 12 residues. V is TRBV28 and J is TRBJ2-1; a weak D match, TRBD1 (6 bases). The sequence came from an adult in good health. This sample comprised peripheral blood, obtained on day 0 of AZD1222 vaccination. In DNA form, the CDR3 reads TGTGCCAGCAGTTTACAACAGGGTTTTAAGGTCTTC. Translation: CASSLQQGFKVF.